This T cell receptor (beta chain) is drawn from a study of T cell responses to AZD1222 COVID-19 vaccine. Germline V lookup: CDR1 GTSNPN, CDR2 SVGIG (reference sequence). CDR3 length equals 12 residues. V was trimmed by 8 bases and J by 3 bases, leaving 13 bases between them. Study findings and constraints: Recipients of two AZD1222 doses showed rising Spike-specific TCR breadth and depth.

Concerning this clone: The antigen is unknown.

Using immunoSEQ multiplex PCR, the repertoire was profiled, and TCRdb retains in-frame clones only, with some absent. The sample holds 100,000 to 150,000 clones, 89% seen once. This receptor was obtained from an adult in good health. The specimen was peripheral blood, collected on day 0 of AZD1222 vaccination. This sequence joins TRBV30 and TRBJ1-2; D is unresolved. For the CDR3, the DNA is TGTGCCGATCAGAAGGCCTACTATGGCTACACCTTC. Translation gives CADQKAYYGYTF.